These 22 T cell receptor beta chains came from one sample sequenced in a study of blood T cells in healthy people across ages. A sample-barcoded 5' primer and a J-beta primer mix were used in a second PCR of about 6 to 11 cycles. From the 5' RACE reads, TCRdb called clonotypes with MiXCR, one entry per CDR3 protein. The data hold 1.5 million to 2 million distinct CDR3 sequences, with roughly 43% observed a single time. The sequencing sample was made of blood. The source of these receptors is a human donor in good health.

The CDR3 sequence: CSASSREAFF. The CDR3 DNA follows: TGCAGTGCTAGTAGTCGTGAAGCTTTCTTT. The chain uses TRBV20-1 and TRBJ1-1, with D unresolved. Germline CDR1 reads DFQATT; CDR2 reads SNEGSKA (reference sequence). The CDR3 runs to 10 residues. The V and J ends lost 3 bases and 7 bases respectively, with 6 bases between them.

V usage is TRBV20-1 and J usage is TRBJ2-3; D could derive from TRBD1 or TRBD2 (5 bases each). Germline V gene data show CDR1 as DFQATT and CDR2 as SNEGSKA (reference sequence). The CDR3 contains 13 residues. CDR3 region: CSVLGRGTDTQYF. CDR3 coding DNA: TGCAGCGTACTGGGGCGGGGCACAGATACGCAGTATTTT.

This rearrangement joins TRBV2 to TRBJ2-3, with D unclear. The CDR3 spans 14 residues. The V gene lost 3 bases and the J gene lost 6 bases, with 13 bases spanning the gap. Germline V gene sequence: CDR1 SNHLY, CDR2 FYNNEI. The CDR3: CASSENSYLDTQYF. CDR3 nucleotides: TGTGCCAGCAGTGAGAACAGCTATCTGGATACGCAGTATTTT.

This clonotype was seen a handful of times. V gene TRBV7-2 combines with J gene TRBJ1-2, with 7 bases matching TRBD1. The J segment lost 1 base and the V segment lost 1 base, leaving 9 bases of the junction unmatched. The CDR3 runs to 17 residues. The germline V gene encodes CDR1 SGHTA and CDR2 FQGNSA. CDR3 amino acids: CASSLGFGTADNYGYTF. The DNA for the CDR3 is TGTGCCAGCAGCTTAGGCTTCGGGACAGCTGATAACTATGGCTACACCTTC. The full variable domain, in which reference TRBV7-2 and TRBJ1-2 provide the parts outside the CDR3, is GAGVSQSPSNKVTEKGKDVELRCDPISGHTALYWYRQSLGQGLEFLIYFQGNSAPDKSGLPSDRFSAERTGGSVSTLTIQRTQQEDSAVYLCASSLGFGTADNYGYTFGSGTRLTVV.

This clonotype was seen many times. As DNA, the CDR3 is TGTGCCAGCAGTGATTTTGGGGTTGAGCAGTTCTTC. Translating it yields CASSDFGVEQFF. The rearrangement joins TRBV25-1 to TRBJ2-1; D remains unclear. The CDR3 totals 12 residues. Trimming cost V 3 bases and J 9 bases, with 9 bases left between them. CDR1 MGHDK and CDR2 SYGVNS come from the germline V gene.

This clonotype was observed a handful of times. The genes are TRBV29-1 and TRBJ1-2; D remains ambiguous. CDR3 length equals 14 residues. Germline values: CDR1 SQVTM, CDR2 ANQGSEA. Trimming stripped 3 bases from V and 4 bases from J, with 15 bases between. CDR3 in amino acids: CSVDEEGPIYGYTF. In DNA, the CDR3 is TGCAGCGTTGACGAGGAGGGCCCCATCTATGGCTACACCTTC.

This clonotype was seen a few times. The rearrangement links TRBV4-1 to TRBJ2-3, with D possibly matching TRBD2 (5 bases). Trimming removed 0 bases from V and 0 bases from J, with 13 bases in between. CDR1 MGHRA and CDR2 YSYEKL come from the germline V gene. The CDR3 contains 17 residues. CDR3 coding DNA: TGCGCCAGCAGCCAAGAATCGGCGGGTCCTAGCACAGATACGCAGTATTTT. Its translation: CASSQESAGPSTDTQYF.

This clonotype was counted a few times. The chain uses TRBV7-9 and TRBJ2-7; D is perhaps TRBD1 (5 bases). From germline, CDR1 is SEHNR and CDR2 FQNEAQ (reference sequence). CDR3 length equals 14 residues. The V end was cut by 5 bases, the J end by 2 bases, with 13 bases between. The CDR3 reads CASSHVGQTYEQYF. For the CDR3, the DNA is TGTGCCAGCAGCCACGTCGGACAAACCTACGAGCAGTACTTC.

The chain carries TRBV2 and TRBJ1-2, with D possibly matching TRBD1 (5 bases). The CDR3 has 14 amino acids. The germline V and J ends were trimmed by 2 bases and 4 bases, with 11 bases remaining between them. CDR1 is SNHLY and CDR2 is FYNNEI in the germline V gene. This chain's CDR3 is CASSEITGPYGYTF. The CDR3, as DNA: TGTGCCAGCAGTGAAATCACAGGACCCTATGGCTACACCTTC.

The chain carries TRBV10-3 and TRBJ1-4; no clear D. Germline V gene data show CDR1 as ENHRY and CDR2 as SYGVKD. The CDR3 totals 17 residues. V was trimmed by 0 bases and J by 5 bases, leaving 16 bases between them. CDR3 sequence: CAISESTGQPNNEKLFF. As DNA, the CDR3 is TGTGCCATCAGTGAGTCGACCGGCCAGCCAAACAATGAAAAACTGTTTTTT.

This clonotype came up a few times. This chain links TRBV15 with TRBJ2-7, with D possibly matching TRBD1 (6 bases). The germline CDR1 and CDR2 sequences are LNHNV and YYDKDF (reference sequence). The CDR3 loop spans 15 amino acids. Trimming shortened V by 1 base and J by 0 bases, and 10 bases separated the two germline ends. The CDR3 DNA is TGTGCCACCAGCAGAGGACAGGTGACCTCCTACGAGCAGTACTTC. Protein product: CATSRGQVTSYEQYF.

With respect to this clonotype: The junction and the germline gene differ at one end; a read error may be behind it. CDR3 nucleotide sequence: TGTGCTAGCAGCTTAGGGGAGAACAGCCCCCGGTATTTT. Translated, it gives CASSLGENSPRYF. The J gene is TRBJ2-3, the V gene TRBV7-7; TRBD1 or TRBD2 may be the D gene (5 bases each). The CDR3 covers 13 residues. Germline-derived CDR1 and CDR2 are SSHAT and FNYEAQ (reference sequence).

The CDR3 loop reads CSARDRTSSLYNEQFF. In DNA, the CDR3 is TGCAGTGCTAGAGATCGGACTAGCAGTTTGTACAATGAGCAGTTCTTC. The genes are TRBV20-1 and TRBJ2-1; TRBD2 agrees at 8 bases. In germline, CDR1 is DFQATT, CDR2 SNEGSKA (reference sequence). This CDR3 is built from 16 residues. Trimming at V came to 0 bases and at J to 4 bases, leaving 8 bases not matched to a gene.

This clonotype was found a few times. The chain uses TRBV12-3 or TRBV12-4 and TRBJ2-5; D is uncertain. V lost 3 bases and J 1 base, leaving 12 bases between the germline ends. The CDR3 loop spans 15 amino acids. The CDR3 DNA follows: TGTGCCAGCAGTTTTACGGGCCGGATCCAAGAGACCCAGTACTTC. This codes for CASSFTGRIQETQYF.

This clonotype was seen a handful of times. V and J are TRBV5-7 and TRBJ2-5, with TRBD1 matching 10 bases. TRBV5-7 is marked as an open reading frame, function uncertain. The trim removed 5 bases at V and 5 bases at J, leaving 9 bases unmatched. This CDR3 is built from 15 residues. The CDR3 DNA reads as TGTGCCAGCAGGCGAGGGACAGGGGTTAGGGAGACCCAGTACTTC. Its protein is CASRRGTGVRETQYF.

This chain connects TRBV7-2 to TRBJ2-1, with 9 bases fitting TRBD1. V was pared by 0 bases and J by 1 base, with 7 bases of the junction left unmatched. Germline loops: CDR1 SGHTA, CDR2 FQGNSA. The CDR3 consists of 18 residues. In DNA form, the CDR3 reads TGTGCCAGCAGCTTAGCCTGGACAGGGGAGGGTTCCTACAATGAGCAGTTCTTC. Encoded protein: CASSLAWTGEGSYNEQFF. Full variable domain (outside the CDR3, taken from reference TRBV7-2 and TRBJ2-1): GAGVSQSPSNKVTEKGKDVELRCDPISGHTALYWYRQSLGQGLEFLIYFQGNSAPDKSGLPSDRFSAERTGGSVSTLTIQRTQQEDSAVYLCASSLAWTGEGSYNEQFFGPGTRLTVL.

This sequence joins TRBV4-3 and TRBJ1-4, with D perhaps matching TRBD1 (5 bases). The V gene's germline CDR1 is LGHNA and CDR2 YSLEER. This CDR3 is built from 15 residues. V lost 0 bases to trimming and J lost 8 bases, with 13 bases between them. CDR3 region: CASSQDHRGWEKLFF. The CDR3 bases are TGCGCCAGCAGCCAAGATCATCGGGGCTGGGAAAAACTGTTTTTT.

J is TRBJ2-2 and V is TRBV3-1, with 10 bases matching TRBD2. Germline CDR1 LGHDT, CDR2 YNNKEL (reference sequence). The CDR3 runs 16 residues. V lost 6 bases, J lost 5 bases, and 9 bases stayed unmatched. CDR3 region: CASSSERGGQTGELFF. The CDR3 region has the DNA TGTGCCAGCAGTTCGGAGCGGGGGGGCCAAACCGGGGAGCTGTTTTTT.

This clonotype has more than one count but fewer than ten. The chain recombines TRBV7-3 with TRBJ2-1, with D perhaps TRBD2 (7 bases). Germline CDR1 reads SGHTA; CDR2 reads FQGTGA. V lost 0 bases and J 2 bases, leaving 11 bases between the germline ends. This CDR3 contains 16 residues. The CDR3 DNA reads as TGTGCCAGCAGCTTAACTGGGGGGGCCGCCTACAATGAGCAGTTCTTC. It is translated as CASSLTGGAAYNEQFF.

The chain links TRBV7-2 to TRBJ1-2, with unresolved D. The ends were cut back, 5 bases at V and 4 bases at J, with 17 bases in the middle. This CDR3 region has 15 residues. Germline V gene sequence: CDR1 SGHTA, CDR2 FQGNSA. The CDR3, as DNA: TGTGCCAGCAGCCCTGGTGGGCAAACCTCCTATGGCTACACCTTC. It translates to CASSPGGQTSYGYTF. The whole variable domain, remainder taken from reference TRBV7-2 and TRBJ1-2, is GAGVSQSPSNKVTEKGKDVELRCDPISGHTALYWYRQSLGQGLEFLIYFQGNSAPDKSGLPSDRFSAERTGGSVSTLTIQRTQQEDSAVYLCASSPGGQTSYGYTFGSGTRLTVV.

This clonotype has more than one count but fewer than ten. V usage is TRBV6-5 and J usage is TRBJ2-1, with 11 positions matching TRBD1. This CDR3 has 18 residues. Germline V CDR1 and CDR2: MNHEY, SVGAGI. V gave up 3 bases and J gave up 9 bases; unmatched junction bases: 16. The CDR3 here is CASSYSPGGQGVSFEQFF. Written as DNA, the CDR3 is TGTGCCAGCAGTTATAGTCCTGGGGGACAGGGGGTTTCGTTTGAGCAGTTCTTC.

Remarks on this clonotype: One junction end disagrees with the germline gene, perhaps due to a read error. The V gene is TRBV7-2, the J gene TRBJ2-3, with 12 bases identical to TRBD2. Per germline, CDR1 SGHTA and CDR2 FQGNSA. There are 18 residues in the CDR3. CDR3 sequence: CAGSPSSGGAFRTDTQYF. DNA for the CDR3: TGTGCCGGCAGCCCTTCTAGCGGGGGGGCTTTTCGCACAGATACGCAGTATTTT.